These T cell receptor beta chains were read from a single sample in a study of human T cells and chemical hapten exposure. TCRdb processed the RACE reads anew with MiXCR; each CDR3 protein has one entry. This sample has 85,000 or so distinct CDR3 sequences; 11% occur once, and the top ten carry more than 1.5%. Sample: whole blood, taken in connection with sensitization to the hapten diphenylcyclopropenone (DPC). The receptors here all came from a man younger than 35 with alopecia areata. Some clones in this sample may be carry-over from other donors' samples. The CDR3 runs from the conserved cysteine through the conserved F or W. The D gene is left open where the match is weak. Some rows mark clone size as missing; the rest say once, few, many or name a class of expanded clone.

TRBD2	TRBV7-2	TRBJ2-5	.	CASSLLGLAKETQYF	TGTGCCAGCAGCCTTCTTGGACTAGCGAAAGAGACCCAGTACTTC
TRBD2	TRBV7-3	TRBJ2-3	many	CASSLGGGGISPTDTQYF	TGTGCCAGCAGCTTGGGCGGGGGAGGCATTTCCCCCACAGATACGCAGTATTTT
.	TRBV7-9	TRBJ2-3	many	CASTGLGADTQYF	TGTGCCAGCACCGGTTTAGGGGCAGATACGCAGTATTTT
.	TRBV14	TRBJ2-1	many	CASSPYFSPYNEQFF	TGTGCCAGCAGCCCATACTTCAGCCCCTACAATGAGCAGTTCTTC
.	TRBV19	TRBJ1-1	.	CASSTDRFIRTEAFF	TGTGCCAGTAGTACCGACAGGTTTATACGAACTGAAGCTTTCTTT
TRBD1	TRBV4-1	TRBJ1-1	many	CASSQPTGRYEAFF	TGCGCCAGCAGCCAGCCGACAGGGAGATATGAAGCTTTCTTT
.	TRBV6-4	TRBJ1-5	.	CASSEQGYSNQPQHF	TGTGCCAGCAGTGAACAGGGTTATAGCAATCAGCCCCAGCATTTT
.	TRBV28	TRBJ2-5	few	CASSLIFGDRGQETQYF	TGTGCCAGCAGTTTAATTTTTGGAGACAGAGGCCAAGAGACCCAGTACTTC
.	TRBV4-3	TRBJ2-7	few	CASSQAPGQSYEQYF	TGCGCCAGCAGCCAAGCTCCAGGGCAGTCCTACGAGCAGTACTTC
.	TRBV6-2/TRBV6-3	TRBJ1-4	.	CASSQREKLFF	TGTGCCAGCAGTCAGAGAGAAAAACTGTTTTTT
.	TRBV20-1	TRBJ2-1	few	CSARGTAEKSGNEQFF	TGCAGTGCTAGAGGAACGGCGGAAAAATCGGGCAATGAGCAGTTCTTC
.	TRBV4-3	TRBJ2-3	few	CASSQDLWLYTDTQYF	TGCGCCAGCAGCCAAGATTTATGGCTGTACACAGATACGCAGTATTTT
.	TRBV29-1	TRBJ1-2	.	CSVRGRDVYGYTF	TGCAGCGTGAGGGGACGGGATGTCTATGGCTACACCTTC
.	TRBV27	TRBJ2-2	few	CASSPLSENTGELFF	TGTGCCAGCAGTCCCCTCTCCGAGAACACCGGGGAGCTGTTTTTT
.	TRBV7-6	TRBJ1-4	many	CASSLDAGVGVVKLFF	TGTGCCAGCAGCTTAGACGCAGGGGTTGGTGTGGTAAAACTGTTTTTT